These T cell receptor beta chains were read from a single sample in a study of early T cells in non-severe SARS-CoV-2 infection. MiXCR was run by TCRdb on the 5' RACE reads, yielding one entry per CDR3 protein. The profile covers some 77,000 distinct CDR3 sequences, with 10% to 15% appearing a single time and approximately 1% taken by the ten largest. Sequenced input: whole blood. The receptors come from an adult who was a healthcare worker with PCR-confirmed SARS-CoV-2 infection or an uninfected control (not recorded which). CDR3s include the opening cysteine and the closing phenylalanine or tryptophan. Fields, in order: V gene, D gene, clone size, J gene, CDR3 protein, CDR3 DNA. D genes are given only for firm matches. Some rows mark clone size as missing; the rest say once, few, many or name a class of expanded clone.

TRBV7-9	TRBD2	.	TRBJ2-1	CASSPTSGTNYNEQFF	TGTGCCAGCAGCCCAACTAGCGGGACTAACTACAATGAGCAGTTCTTC
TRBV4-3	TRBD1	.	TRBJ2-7	CASSLRTGEPSYEQYF	TGCGCCAGCAGCCTTCGGACAGGGGAGCCCTCCTACGAGCAGTACTTC
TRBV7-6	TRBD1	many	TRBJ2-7	CASSPIQGAYEQYF	TGTGCCAGCAGCCCAATCCAGGGGGCGTACGAGCAGTACTTC
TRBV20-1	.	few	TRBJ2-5	CSARGPLTDQETQYF	TGCAGTGCTAGAGGGCCCTTGACTGATCAAGAGACCCAGTACTTC
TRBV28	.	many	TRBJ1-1	CASSFRTEAFF	TGTGCCAGCAGTTTTAGGACTGAAGCTTTCTTT
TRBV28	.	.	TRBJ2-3	CASRPLNTDTQYF	TGTGCCAGCAGGCCATTAAACACAGATACGCAGTATTTT
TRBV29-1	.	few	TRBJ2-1	CSVVGGSTYNEQFF	TGCAGCGTTGTGGGCGGCAGCACCTACAATGAGCAGTTCTTC
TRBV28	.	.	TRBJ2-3	CASSPTGYTDTQYF	TGTGCCAGCAGCCCCACGGGTTACACAGATACGCAGTATTTT
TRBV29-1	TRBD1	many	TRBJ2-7	CSVDSGTGTYEQYF	TGCAGCGTTGATTCTGGGACAGGAACCTACGAGCAGTACTTC
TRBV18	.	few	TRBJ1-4	CASSQSTNEKLFF	TGTGCCAGCTCACAGTCAACTAATGAAAAACTGTTTTTT
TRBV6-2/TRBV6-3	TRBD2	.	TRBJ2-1	CASSPSGGVKYNEQFF	TGTGCCAGCAGCCCTAGCGGGGGAGTCAAATACAATGAGCAGTTCTTC
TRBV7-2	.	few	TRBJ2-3	CASRYGGGTQYF	TGTGCCAGCAGGTACGGGGGAGGCACGCAGTATTTT
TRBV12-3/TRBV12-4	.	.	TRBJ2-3	CASAVSTDTQYF	TGTGCCAGCGCAGTGAGCACAGATACGCAGTATTTT
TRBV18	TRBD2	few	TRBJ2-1	CASSPPSRAGRYNEQFF	TGTGCCAGCTCACCACCGTCCCGAGCGGGAAGGTACAATGAGCAGTTCTTC
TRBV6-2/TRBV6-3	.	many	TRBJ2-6	CASSQTSSGANVLTF	TGTGCCAGCAGTCAAACAAGCTCTGGGGCCAACGTCCTGACTTTC
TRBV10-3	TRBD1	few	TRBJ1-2	CAITLGQGYGYTF	TGTGCCATCACTCTGGGACAGGGCTATGGCTACACCTTC
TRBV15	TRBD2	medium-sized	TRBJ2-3	CATSRDSGVTDTQYF	TGTGCCACCAGCAGAGATAGCGGGGTCACAGATACGCAGTATTTT
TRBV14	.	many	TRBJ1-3	CASSQDSSTDSGNTIYF	TGTGCCAGCAGCCAAGATTCTTCGACAGACTCTGGAAACACCATATATTTT
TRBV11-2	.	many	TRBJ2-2	CASSLNQGGTGELFF	TGTGCCAGCAGCTTAAATCAGGGAGGAACCGGGGAGCTGTTTTTT
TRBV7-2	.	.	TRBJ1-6	CASSFSGTSYSPLHF	TGTGCCAGCAGCTTCTCCGGGACTTCTTATTCACCCCTCCACTTT
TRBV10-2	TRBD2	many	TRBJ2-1	CASADSGRPNEQFF	TGCGCCAGCGCGGATAGCGGGAGACCCAATGAGCAGTTCTTC
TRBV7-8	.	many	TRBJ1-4	CASSLRGLGTNEKLFF	TGTGCCAGCAGCCTGCGGGGGCTTGGAACTAATGAAAAACTGTTTTTT
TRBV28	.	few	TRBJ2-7	CASSPGWKEQYF	TGTGCCAGCAGTCCAGGCTGGAAAGAGCAGTACTTC
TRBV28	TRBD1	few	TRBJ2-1	CASSLAGQGENEQFF	TGTGCCAGCAGCCTGGCCGGACAGGGAGAGAATGAGCAGTTCTTC
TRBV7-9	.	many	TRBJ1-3	CASSPAGRGYTIYF	TGTGCCAGCAGCCCAGCGGGCAGGGGTTACACCATATATTTT
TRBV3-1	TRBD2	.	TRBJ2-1	CASSQRGGGGEQFF	TGTGCCAGCAGCCAGCGGGGGGGCGGTGGTGAGCAGTTCTTC
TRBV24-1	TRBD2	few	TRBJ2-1	CATEDSSSGTNEQFF	TGTGCCACCGAAGACAGTTCTAGCGGTACTAATGAGCAGTTCTTC
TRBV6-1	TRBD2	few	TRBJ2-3	CASSGPLRRGGTTDTQYF	TGTGCCAGCAGTGGCCCCCTCCGACGGGGGGGGACCACAGATACGCAGTATTTT
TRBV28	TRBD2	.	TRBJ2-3	CASSHLSGSKTDTQYF	TGTGCCAGCAGTCATCTCAGCGGGAGTAAAACAGATACGCAGTATTTT